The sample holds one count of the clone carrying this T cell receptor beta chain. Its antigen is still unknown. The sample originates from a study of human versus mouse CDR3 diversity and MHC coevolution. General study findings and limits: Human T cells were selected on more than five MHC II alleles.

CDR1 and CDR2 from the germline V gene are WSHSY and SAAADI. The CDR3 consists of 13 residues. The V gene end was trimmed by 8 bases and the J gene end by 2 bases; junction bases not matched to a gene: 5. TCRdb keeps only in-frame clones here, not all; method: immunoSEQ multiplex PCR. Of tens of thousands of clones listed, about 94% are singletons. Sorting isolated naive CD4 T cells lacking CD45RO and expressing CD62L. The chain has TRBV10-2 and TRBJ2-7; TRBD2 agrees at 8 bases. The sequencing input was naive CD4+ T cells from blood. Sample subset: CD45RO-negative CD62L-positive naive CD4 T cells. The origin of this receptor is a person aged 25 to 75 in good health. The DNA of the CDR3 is TGCGCCAGCGGGGTCGGGGGGGCCTACGAGCAGTACTTC. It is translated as CASGVGGAYEQYF.